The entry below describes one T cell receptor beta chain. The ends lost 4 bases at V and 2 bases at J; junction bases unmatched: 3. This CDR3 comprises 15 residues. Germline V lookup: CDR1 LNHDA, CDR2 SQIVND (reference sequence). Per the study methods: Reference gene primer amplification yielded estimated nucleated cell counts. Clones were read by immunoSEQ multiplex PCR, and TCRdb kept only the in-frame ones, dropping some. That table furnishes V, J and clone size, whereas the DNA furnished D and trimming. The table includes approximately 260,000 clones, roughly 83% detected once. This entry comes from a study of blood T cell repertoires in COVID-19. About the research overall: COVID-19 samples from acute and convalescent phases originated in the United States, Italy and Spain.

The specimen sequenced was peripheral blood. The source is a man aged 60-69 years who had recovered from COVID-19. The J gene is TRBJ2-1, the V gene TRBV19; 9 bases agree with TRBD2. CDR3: CASSNSGSAYNEQFF. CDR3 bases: TGTGCCAGTAGTAATAGCGGGAGCGCCTACAATGAGCAGTTCTTC.